This T cell receptor (beta chain) was sequenced for a study of shared clonotypes between healthy human individuals. In the authors' workflow: ImmunoSEQ output held junction-only sequences without quality scores, so filtering differed. Assay used: immunoSEQ multiplex PCR; TCRdb lists only in-frame clones, some missing. The V and J calls and clone size come from that table; D and trimming were worked out from the DNA. The sample shows about 1.1 million clones, 60% to 80% of them seen only once. Germline loops: CDR1 SGDLS, CDR2 YYNGEE. V lost 0 bases and J lost 2, with 12 bases in between. The CDR3 is 16 amino acids. Study-level results: Across several donors, naive CD4 shared roughly 5%, naive CD8 around 3.8%, memory CD4 roughly 2.4%, memory CD8 0.4% to 0.5%.

As concerns this clone: The target antigen is unknown.

All of the donors resided in Nashville, Tennessee, and each was a Caucasian adult. This chain links TRBV9 with TRBJ2-1, with a weak D call TRBD2 (6 bases). This sequence originates from a man younger than 35 in good health. Some clones in this sample may be carry-over from other donors' samples. The sequenced material came from memory CD4+ T cells from PBMCs. Subset reported: CD45RA-negative fraction. CDR3 nucleotide sequence: TGTGCCAGCAGCGTAGAACCGGGGGTGGCCTACAATGAGCAGTTCTTC. Residues: CASSVEPGVAYNEQFF.